One sample yielded the 12 T cell receptor beta chains listed below, sequenced in a study of blood T cell repertoires in COVID-19. The repertoire was sequenced with immunoSEQ multiplex PCR; TCRdb's copy has only in-frame clones and lacks some. The sample lists roughly 260,000 clones; approximately 91% were seen once. Sequencing was carried out using PBMCs or T cells enriched from blood (not recorded which). These TCRs come from a human donor in a cohort exposed to, infected with or recovered from COVID-19 (not recorded which). The donor label of this sample is uncertain.

This chain links TRBV11-2 with TRBJ2-5; TRBD1 might be the D (6 bases). CDR3 length: 14 amino acids. With 1 base removed from V and 3 bases from J, the gap between germline ends came to 9 bases. The germline V gene has CDR1 SGHAT and CDR2 FQNNGV. The CDR3 DNA sequence: TGTGCCAGCAGCTTAGGGACAGTTGAAGAGACCCAGTACTTC. This encodes CASSLGTVEETQYF.

This clone was found once. The chain carries TRBV7-9 and TRBJ1-1; weak D call: TRBD1 (6 bases). CDR1 and CDR2 from the germline V gene are SEHNR and FQNEAQ (reference sequence). The CDR3 loop spans 17 amino acids. The V end was cut by 4 bases, the J end by 0 bases, with 18 bases between. For the CDR3, the DNA is TGTGCCAGCAGCTCCCGGAGCAGGGGAGTCATGAACACTGAAGCTTTCTTT. Translation: CASSSRSRGVMNTEAFF.

The chain joins TRBV7-6 to TRBJ2-7; TRBD1 matches 12 bases. V was clipped by 4 bases and J by 3 bases; unmatched bases: 13. The CDR3 is made up of 18 amino acids. Per germline, CDR1 SGHVS and CDR2 FNYEAQ. The CDR3: CASSSSGTGGEGGYEQYF. The CDR3 DNA sequence: TGTGCCAGCAGCTCCTCAGGGACAGGGGGCGAAGGAGGCTACGAGCAGTACTTC.

CDR3 in amino acids: CSVEGTRIMNTEAFF. CDR3 in DNA: TGCAGCGTTGAGGGGACAAGGATCATGAACACTGAAGCTTTCTTT. V usage is TRBV29-1 and J usage is TRBJ1-1, with D possibly matching TRBD1 (6 bases). With 3 bases removed from V and 0 bases from J, the gap between germline ends came to 14 bases. Germline V CDR1 and CDR2: SQVTM, ANQGSEA. There are 15 residues in the CDR3.

This clone was found once. This chain joins TRBV5-5 and TRBJ2-7, with D possibly being TRBD2 (7 bases). This CDR3 contains 14 residues. Between the trimmed V and J ends, which lost 4 bases and 5 bases, there was a span of 16 bases. Germline V CDR1 and CDR2: SGHKS, YYEKEE (reference sequence). The CDR3 spells CASSPWGGADEQYF. In DNA, the CDR3 is TGTGCCAGCAGCCCTTGGGGGGGCGCGGACGAGCAGTACTTC.

The chain couples TRBV4-2 to TRBJ1-2; tentative D call: TRBD1 (6 bases). V lost 6 bases, J lost 5 bases, and 16 bases lay in between. The CDR3 runs to 14 residues. The V gene's germline CDR1 is LGHNA and CDR2 YNFKEQ. The CDR3, as DNA: TGTGCCAGCAGACCTCGACAGGACCGATATGGCTACACCTTC. Its translation is CASRPRQDRYGYTF.

The chain carries TRBV11-2 and TRBJ1-1; 7 nucleotides line up with TRBD1. This CDR3 spans 15 amino acids. CDR1 and CDR2 from the germline V gene are SGHAT and FQNNGV. The V gene end was trimmed by 2 bases and the J gene end by 0 bases; junction bases not matched to a gene: 3. The CDR3 sequence is CASSLPGQLNTEAFF. CDR3 nucleotides: TGTGCCAGCAGCTTACCGGGACAGCTGAACACTGAAGCTTTCTTT.

This chain joins TRBV5-6 and TRBJ1-1; TRBD1 matches 9 bases. CDR3 length equals 12 residues. Germline CDR1 and CDR2: SGHDT and YYEEEE. Germline trimming cut 5 bases from V and 9 bases from J; bases unmatched to any gene: 5. CDR3 DNA sequence: TGTGCCAGCAGTTCGGGGACAGGGAAAGCTTTCTTT. It translates to CASSSGTGKAFF.

V usage is TRBV18 and J usage is TRBJ2-1; 8 nucleotides agree with TRBD2. This CDR3 region has 14 residues. J gave up 6 bases and V 6 bases, and 7 bases lay outside the gene matches. The germline CDR1 and CDR2 sequences are KGHSH and LQKENI. The DNA of the CDR3 is TGTGCCAGCTCCCCGGGGGGGCACTCCAATGAGCAGTTCTTC. Its protein is CASSPGGHSNEQFF.

The genes are TRBV4-3 and TRBJ2-3, with 10 nucleotides matching TRBD2. Germline values: CDR1 LGHNA, CDR2 YSLEER. The CDR3 totals 15 residues. V was clipped by 4 bases and J by 2 bases; unmatched bases: 3. This chain's CDR3 is CASSPSGGNTDTQYF. CDR3 nucleotides: TGCGCCAGCAGCCCTAGCGGGGGTAACACAGATACGCAGTATTTT.

The gene calls are TRBV13 and TRBJ1-3; D is ambiguous. The length of the CDR3 is 15 residues. Germline-derived CDR1 and CDR2 are PRHDT and FYEKMQ (reference sequence). V lost 4 bases, J lost 5 bases, and 15 bases lay in between. The CDR3 DNA follows: TGTGCCAGCAGCTCCTATGCCGAGAAGAGAAACACCATATATTTT. Protein: CASSSYAEKRNTIYF.

This clone was found once. The V and J genes are TRBV7-9 and TRBJ2-6; a possible D gene is TRBD2 (6 bases). This CDR3 contains 17 residues. Trimming removed 5 bases from V and 2 bases from J, with 16 bases in between. Per the germline V gene, CDR1 is SEHNR and CDR2 is FQNEAQ (reference sequence). The CDR3 loop reads CASSPRLGSPGANVLTF. In DNA, the CDR3 is TGTGCCAGCAGCCCGCGACTAGGGTCGCCTGGGGCCAACGTCCTGACTTTC.